This T cell receptor beta chain is from a study of identical twins. Each CDR3 protein gets one entry after TCRdb re-called the 5' RACE reads with MiXCR. The sample holds roughly 630,000 distinct CDR3 sequences, about 7.1% seen once. V lost 5 bases and J lost 9; bases outside the gene matches: 3. The length of the CDR3 is 13 residues. Germline V lookup: CDR1 SGHTA, CDR2 FQGNSA. These sequences were also reported in another study, on yellow fever vaccine responses in identical twins.

This TCR came from a woman aged 18 to 35 in good health. Sequences were obtained from PBMCs. V gene TRBV7-2 combines with J gene TRBJ2-3; 12 bases are a match to TRBD2. CDR3: CASSRTSGETQYF. The CDR3 region has the DNA TGTGCCAGCAGCCGGACTAGCGGGGAAACGCAGTATTTT. Drawing the rest from reference TRBV7-2 and TRBJ2-3, the complete variable domain is GAGVSQSPSNKVTEKGKDVELRCDPISGHTALYWYRQSLGQGLEFLIYFQGNSAPDKSGLPSDRFSAERTGGSVSTLTIQRTQQEDSAVYLCASSRTSGETQYFGPGTRLTVL.